This T cell receptor (beta chain) was sequenced for a study of PD-L1 blockade in urothelial cancer. Study overall: The study started patients on atezolizumab around 2014, giving 1,200 mg intravenously every 3 weeks. Analysis of blood occurred 3 weeks (second dose) and 6 weeks after treatment start. Blood samples contained a median 141,255 T cells.

PCRs each included synthetic TCR analog templates spiked in. The data were produced by immunoSEQ multiplex PCR, yet TCRdb's version contains in-frame clones alone and is incomplete. This sample yields some 30,000 clones, of which around nine tenths are seen a single time; 1.8% belongs to the top ten. V lost 6 bases and J lost 2; bases outside the gene matches: 12. The CDR3 covers 16 residues. Germline CDR1 reads MDHEN; CDR2 reads SYDVKM. This clone came up a few times. The receptor was derived from a man aged 50 or older with urothelial cancer. The chain carries TRBV28 and TRBJ2-5, with 7 bases identical to TRBD1. The sample consisted of PBMCs, taken around atezolizumab (anti-PD-L1) treatment. Here the CDR3 reads CASRDLRDRPQETQYF. The CDR3, as DNA: TGTGCCAGCAGAGACCTCCGGGACAGACCTCAAGAGACCCAGTACTTC. The complete variable domain, with remaining parts taken from reference TRBV28 and TRBJ2-5, reads DVKVTQSSRYLVKRTGEKVFLECVQDMDHENMFWYRQDPGLGLRLIYFSYDVKMKEKGDIPEGYSVSREKKERFSLILESASTNQTSMYLCASRDLRDRPQETQYFGPGTRLLVL.